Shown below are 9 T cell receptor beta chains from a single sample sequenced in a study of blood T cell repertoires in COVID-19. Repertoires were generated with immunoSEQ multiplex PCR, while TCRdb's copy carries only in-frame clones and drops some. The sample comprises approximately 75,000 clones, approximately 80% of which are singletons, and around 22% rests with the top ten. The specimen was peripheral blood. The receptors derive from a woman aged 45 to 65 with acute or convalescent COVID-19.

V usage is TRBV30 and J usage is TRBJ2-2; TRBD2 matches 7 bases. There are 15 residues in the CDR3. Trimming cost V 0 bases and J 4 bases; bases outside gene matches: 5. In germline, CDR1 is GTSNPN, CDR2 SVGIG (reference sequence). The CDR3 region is CAWSVKRGGTGELFF. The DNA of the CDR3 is TGTGCCTGGAGTGTTAAGCGGGGCGGCACCGGGGAGCTGTTTTTT.

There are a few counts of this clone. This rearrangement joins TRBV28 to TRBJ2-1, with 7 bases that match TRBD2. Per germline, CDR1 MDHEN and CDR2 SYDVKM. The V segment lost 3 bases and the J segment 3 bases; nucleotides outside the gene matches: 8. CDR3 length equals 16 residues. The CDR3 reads CASSFRRRGIYNEQFF. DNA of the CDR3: TGTGCCAGCAGTTTTCGCAGGCGGGGGATCTACAATGAGCAGTTCTTC. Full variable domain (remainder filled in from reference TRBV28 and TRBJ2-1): DVKVTQSSRYLVKRTGEKVFLECVQDMDHENMFWYRQDPGLGLRLIYFSYDVKMKEKGDIPEGYSVSREKKERFSLILESASTNQTSMYLCASSFRRRGIYNEQFFGPGTRLTVL.

The CDR3 region has the DNA TGCGCCAGCAGCCAAGCACCCCATGGGGGGGCAGGCAATCAGCCCCAGCATTTT. It encodes CASSQAPHGGAGNQPQHF. V gene TRBV4-3 combines with J gene TRBJ1-5; weak D call: TRBD1 (6 bases). Trimming took off 1 base at V and 2 bases at J, with 18 bases between the two ends. The CDR3 contains 18 residues. Germline-derived CDR1 and CDR2 are LGHNA and YSLEER.

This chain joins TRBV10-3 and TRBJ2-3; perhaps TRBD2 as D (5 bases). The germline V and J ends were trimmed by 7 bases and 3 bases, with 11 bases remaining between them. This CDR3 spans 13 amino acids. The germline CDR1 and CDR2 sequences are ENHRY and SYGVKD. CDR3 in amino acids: CAINRGLTDTQYF. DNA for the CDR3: TGTGCCATCAATAGAGGGCTGACAGATACGCAGTATTTT.

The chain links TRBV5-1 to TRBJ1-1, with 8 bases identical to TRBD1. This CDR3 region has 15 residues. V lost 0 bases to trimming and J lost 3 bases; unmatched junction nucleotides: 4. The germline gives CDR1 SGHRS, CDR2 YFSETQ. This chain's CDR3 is CASSLAPTGDTEAFF. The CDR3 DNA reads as TGCGCCAGCAGCTTGGCCCCGACAGGGGACACTGAAGCTTTCTTT.

DNA for the CDR3: TGCGCCAGCAGCCCGGACCAGGGGTCCTACGAGCAGTACTTC. Translation gives CASSPDQGSYEQYF. The gene calls are TRBV5-1 and TRBJ2-7; D possibly corresponds to TRBD1 (6 bases). Germline CDR1 and CDR2: SGHRS and YFSETQ. CDR3 length: 14 residues. V was pared by 4 bases and J by 1 base, with 12 bases between.

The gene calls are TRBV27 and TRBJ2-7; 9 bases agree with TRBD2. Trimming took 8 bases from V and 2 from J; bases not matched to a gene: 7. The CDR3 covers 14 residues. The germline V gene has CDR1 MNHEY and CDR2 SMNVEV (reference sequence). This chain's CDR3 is CASGLAGDTYEQYF. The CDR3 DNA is TGTGCCAGCGGCTTAGCGGGGGACACCTACGAGCAGTACTTC.

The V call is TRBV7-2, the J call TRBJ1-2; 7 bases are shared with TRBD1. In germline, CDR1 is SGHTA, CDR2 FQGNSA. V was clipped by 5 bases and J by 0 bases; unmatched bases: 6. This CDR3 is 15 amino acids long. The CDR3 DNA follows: TGTGCCAGCAGCCGGGACAGTGGAGCTAACTATGGCTACACCTTC. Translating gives CASSRDSGANYGYTF.

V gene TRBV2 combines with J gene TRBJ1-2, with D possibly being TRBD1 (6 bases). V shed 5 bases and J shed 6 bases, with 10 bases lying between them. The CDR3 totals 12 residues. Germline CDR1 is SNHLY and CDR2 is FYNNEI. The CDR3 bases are TGTGCCAGCAGTCTACAGGGACATGGCTACACCTTC. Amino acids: CASSLQGHGYTF.